This is a list of T cell receptor beta chains from one sample in a study of radiotherapy plus CTLA-4 blockade in lung cancer. Using immunoSEQ multiplex PCR, the repertoire was profiled, and TCRdb retains in-frame clones only, with some absent. The sample shows about 80,000 clones, 84% of them seen only once. The sequencing here drew on peripheral blood, taken from a patient treated with radiotherapy plus ipilimumab. The source is a human donor with non-small cell lung cancer who had stable disease on radiotherapy plus ipilimumab. Both conserved end residues are part of each CDR3. The order of the fields is J gene, D gene, V gene, clone size, CDR3 protein, CDR3 DNA. D genes are given only for firm matches. The listing skips clone size in some rows; elsewhere it reads once, few, many or a size class.

j_call: TRBJ2-7; d_call: -; v_call: TRBV7-3; clone_size: -; cdr3_aa: CASSLGSGNEQYF; cdr3_nt: TGTGCCAGCAGCTTAGGGTCAGGGAACGAGCAGTACTTC
j_call: TRBJ1-3; d_call: -; v_call: TRBV27; clone_size: -; cdr3_aa: CASSLGGDGNTIYF; cdr3_nt: TGTGCCAGCAGTTTGGGGGGAGACGGAAACACCATATATTTT
j_call: TRBJ2-1; d_call: TRBD1; v_call: TRBV5-1; clone_size: -; cdr3_aa: CASSFGGTGINEQFF; cdr3_nt: TGCGCCAGCAGCTTCGGGGGGACAGGGATTAATGAGCAGTTCTTC
j_call: TRBJ2-2; d_call: TRBD1; v_call: TRBV9; clone_size: -; cdr3_aa: CASSPRTGTGELFF; cdr3_nt: TGTGCCAGCAGCCCACGGACAGGGACCGGGGAGCTGTTTTTT
j_call: TRBJ1-4; d_call: TRBD1; v_call: TRBV7-9; clone_size: -; cdr3_aa: CATSGWDRGFSLFF; cdr3_nt: TGTGCCACCAGCGGGTGGGACAGGGGGTTTTCACTGTTTTTT
j_call: TRBJ2-3; d_call: -; v_call: TRBV5-1; clone_size: -; cdr3_aa: CASSLVVASADTQYF; cdr3_nt: TGCGCTAGCAGCTTGGTAGTTGCATCGGCAGATACGCAGTATTTT
j_call: TRBJ1-1; d_call: TRBD1; v_call: TRBV5-4; clone_size: -; cdr3_aa: CASSQTGYTEAFF; cdr3_nt: TGTGCCAGCAGTCAGACAGGGTACACTGAAGCTTTCTTT
j_call: TRBJ2-1; d_call: -; v_call: TRBV27; clone_size: -; cdr3_aa: CASSFRYNEQFF; cdr3_nt: TGTGCCAGCAGTTTTCGGTACAATGAGCAGTTCTTC
j_call: TRBJ2-5; d_call: TRBD2; v_call: TRBV5-1; clone_size: -; cdr3_aa: CASSLAGERGQETQYF; cdr3_nt: TGCGCCAGCAGTCTAGCGGGAGAGAGGGGGCAAGAGACCCAGTACTTC
j_call: TRBJ2-1; d_call: TRBD2; v_call: TRBV5-4; clone_size: -; cdr3_aa: CASSLRGGGGTHNEQFF; cdr3_nt: TGTGCCAGCAGCTTGCGGGGAGGCGGGGGGACCCACAATGAGCAGTTCTTC
j_call: TRBJ2-7; d_call: -; v_call: TRBV6-6; clone_size: -; cdr3_aa: CASSERPAYEQYF; cdr3_nt: TGTGCCAGCAGTGAGAGACCCGCCTACGAGCAGTACTTC
j_call: TRBJ1-3; d_call: -; v_call: TRBV29-1; clone_size: medium-sized; cdr3_aa: CSVVGGSGNTIYF; cdr3_nt: TGCAGCGTTGTAGGGGGCTCTGGAAACACCATATATTTT
j_call: TRBJ1-1; d_call: -; v_call: TRBV7-9; clone_size: -; cdr3_aa: CASSLVENTEAFF; cdr3_nt: TGTGCCAGCAGCTTAGTTGAGAACACTGAAGCTTTCTTT
j_call: TRBJ2-6; d_call: -; v_call: TRBV2; clone_size: -; cdr3_aa: CARTPGGQTSGANILTF; cdr3_nt: TGTGCCAGGACCCCGGGGGGACAGACCTCCGGGGCCAACATCCTGACTTTC
j_call: TRBJ1-1; d_call: -; v_call: TRBV28; clone_size: -; cdr3_aa: CASSLWSENTEAFF; cdr3_nt: TGTGCCAGCAGTTTATGGTCGGAAAACACTGAAGCTTTCTTT
j_call: TRBJ1-1; d_call: -; v_call: TRBV11-2; clone_size: -; cdr3_aa: CASSSAGTRRTEAFF; cdr3_nt: TGTGCCAGCAGCTCCGCCGGGACTCGGAGGACTGAAGCTTTCTTT
j_call: TRBJ2-7; d_call: TRBD1; v_call: TRBV6-6; clone_size: few; cdr3_aa: CASGYRGRYEQYF; cdr3_nt: TGTGCCAGCGGCTACAGGGGGCGGTACGAGCAGTACTTC
j_call: TRBJ2-1; d_call: -; v_call: TRBV5-1; clone_size: -; cdr3_aa: CASSGELGGNEQFF; cdr3_nt: TGCGCCAGCAGTGGGGAACTAGGGGGCAATGAGCAGTTCTTC
j_call: TRBJ2-2; d_call: TRBD2; v_call: TRBV28; clone_size: -; cdr3_aa: CASSFLAGARTGELFF; cdr3_nt: TGTGCCAGCAGTTTTCTAGCGGGAGCGAGGACCGGGGAGCTGTTTTTT
j_call: TRBJ2-1; d_call: TRBD1; v_call: TRBV9; clone_size: -; cdr3_aa: CASGTGNEQFF; cdr3_nt: TGTGCCAGCGGGACAGGGAATGAGCAGTTCTTC
j_call: TRBJ1-4; d_call: -; v_call: TRBV5-4; clone_size: few; cdr3_aa: CASSLPGRGSSVF; cdr3_nt: TGTGCCAGCAGCTTACCGGGGAGGGGGAGCTCGGTTTTT
j_call: TRBJ1-1; d_call: -; v_call: TRBV11-1; clone_size: -; cdr3_aa: CASSLAARPKAFF; cdr3_nt: TGTGCCAGCAGCTTAGCGGCTCGGCCGAAAGCTTTCTTT
j_call: TRBJ1-1; d_call: -; v_call: TRBV18; clone_size: once; cdr3_aa: CASSPITGRYTEAFF; cdr3_nt: TGTGCCAGCTCACCAATTACGGGACGATACACTGAAGCTTTCTTT
j_call: TRBJ1-1; d_call: -; v_call: TRBV7-9; clone_size: -; cdr3_aa: CASSFPGRENTEAFF; cdr3_nt: TGTGCCAGCAGCTTCCCGGGACGGGAGAACACTGAAGCTTTCTTT
j_call: TRBJ1-2; d_call: TRBD1; v_call: TRBV5-1; clone_size: -; cdr3_aa: CASTLGQGVDGYTF; cdr3_nt: TGCGCCAGCACACTGGGACAGGGAGTTGATGGCTACACCTTC
j_call: TRBJ2-3; d_call: TRBD2; v_call: TRBV10-2; clone_size: -; cdr3_aa: CASSTSGGPDTQYF; cdr3_nt: TGCGCCAGCAGTACTAGCGGGGGGCCAGATACGCAGTATTTT
j_call: TRBJ1-6; d_call: -; v_call: TRBV6-5; clone_size: once; cdr3_aa: CASSWDPGGSPLHF; cdr3_nt: TGTGCCAGCAGTTGGGACCCGGGGGGATCACCCCTCCACTTT
j_call: TRBJ2-1; d_call: -; v_call: TRBV9; clone_size: -; cdr3_aa: CASSVSGSYNEQFF; cdr3_nt: TGTGCCAGCAGCGTTAGTGGCAGCTACAATGAGCAGTTCTTC
j_call: TRBJ1-2; d_call: -; v_call: TRBV5-4; clone_size: few; cdr3_aa: CASSLTGRDGYTF; cdr3_nt: TGTGCCAGCAGCTTGACAGGAAGGGATGGCTACACCTTC